The present TCR beta chain was sequenced within a study of T cell repertoires in cytomegalovirus infection. The wider study: Public TCR beta signatures indicated both CMV infection and matching HLA type. Study findings and constraints: The response measured ex vivo was dominated by TCR beta clonotypes (HLA-C-restricted and CMV-specific). Public TCR beta family frequency separated CMV-and-HLA carriers, including in an independent cohort.

TCRdb re-called the reads with MiXCR, one entry per CDR3 protein. This sample has 680,000 or so distinct CDR3 sequences, with 35% found just once. The CDR3 sequence is 13 residues long. Germline-derived CDR1 and CDR2 are SQVTM and ANQGSEA. V was clipped by 3 bases and J by 3 bases, with 11 bases between them. On this clonotype: The antigen remains unidentified.

The chain links TRBV29-1 to TRBJ1-2; D uncertain. This TCR came from a human donor in good health (CMV status not recorded). Some clones in this sample may be carry-over from other donors' samples. Sequencing was carried out using PBMCs. For the CDR3, the DNA is TGCAGCGTTGATGTCGGAGACCACTATGGCTACACCTTC. Protein product: CSVDVGDHYGYTF.